The 30 T cell receptor beta chains presented below share a single source sample, sequenced in a study of blood T cell repertoires in COVID-19. Using immunoSEQ multiplex PCR, the repertoire was profiled, and TCRdb retains in-frame clones only, with some absent. The sample consists of about 160,000 clones, 80% to 90% of them appearing once. Input material: peripheral blood. The receptors here all came from an elderly man with acute or convalescent COVID-19.

The chain couples TRBV15 to TRBJ1-5, with a possible D match to TRBD1 (5 bases). Germline V CDR1 and CDR2: LNHNV, YYDKDF (reference sequence). The V and J ends lost 0 bases and 1 base respectively, with 7 bases between them. CDR3 size: 15 residues. The CDR3 sequence is CATSRDGASNQPQHF. The CDR3 DNA reads TGTGCCACCAGCAGAGATGGGGCGAGCAATCAGCCCCAGCATTTT.

This chain connects TRBV6-4 to TRBJ2-1, with 8 bases identical to TRBD1. In germline, CDR1 is MRHNA, CDR2 SNTAGT. The CDR3 is 15 residues long. V shed 6 bases, J shed 2 bases, and the junction held 6 bases outside the gene matches. The CDR3 coding sequence is TGTGCCAGCAGCGCCGGGACAGGAACCTACAATGAGCAGTTCTTC. Its translation: CASSAGTGTYNEQFF.

The J gene is TRBJ2-5, the V gene TRBV7-8, with D perhaps matching TRBD1 (5 bases). This CDR3 is 14 amino acids long. V shed 1 base and J shed 2 bases, with 8 bases lying between them. The germline gives CDR1 SGHVS, CDR2 FQNEAQ. This CDR3 is CASSLGHRQETQYF. DNA for the CDR3: TGTGCCAGCAGCTTAGGGCACAGGCAAGAGACCCAGTACTTC.

J is TRBJ2-7 and V is TRBV28; no clear D. The CDR3 covers 11 residues. CDR1 is MDHEN and CDR2 is SYDVKM in the germline V gene. Deletions cut 3 bases from V and 3 bases from J, with 3 bases between. As DNA, the CDR3 is TGTGCCAGCAGTTTTCACTACGAGCAGTACTTC. It translates to CASSFHYEQYF.

The V and J genes are TRBV3-1 (or the pseudogene TRBV3-2) and TRBJ1-2, with D perhaps matching TRBD1 (5 bases). The length of the CDR3 is 14 residues. Germline V gene sequence: CDR1 LGHDT, CDR2 YNNKEL (reference sequence). Trimming took 4 bases from V and 2 from J, leaving 11 bases between them. CDR3 protein: CASSRLTGNYGYTF. CDR3 in DNA: TGTGCCAGCAGCCGCCTTACAGGAAACTATGGCTACACCTTC.

The chain couples TRBV5-8 to TRBJ2-7; TRBD1 matches 11 bases. CDR3 length: 14 residues. Looked up from germline, CDR1 is SGHTS and CDR2 is YDEGEE. V lost 4 bases to trimming and J lost 2 bases; unmatched junction nucleotides: 2. The CDR3 DNA sequence: TGTGCCAGCAGCACGGGACAGGGGGCCTACGAGCAGTACTTC. Its translation is CASSTGQGAYEQYF.

This chain links TRBV29-1 with TRBJ2-3; D may be TRBD2 (7 bases). The germline V gene encodes CDR1 SQVTM and CDR2 ANQGSEA. V was clipped by 4 bases and J by 6 bases, with 17 bases between them. The CDR3 covers 14 residues. The CDR3 DNA is TGCAGCGTTGCTTGGAGGGGGGGGGTGGATACGCAGTATTTT. Its translation: CSVAWRGGVDTQYF.

The chain links TRBV19 to TRBJ2-6; TRBD2 agrees at 11 bases. J was trimmed by 2 bases and V by 6 bases; bases with no gene match: 0. The length of the CDR3 is 15 residues. Germline V gene lookup returns CDR1 LNHDA and CDR2 SQIVND (reference sequence). The CDR3 sequence: CASRGLAAGANVLTF. CDR3 DNA sequence: TGTGCCAGTAGGGGACTAGCGGCTGGGGCCAACGTCCTGACTTTC.

The chain employs TRBV2 and TRBJ1-5; D is ambiguous. The germline V gene encodes CDR1 SNHLY and CDR2 FYNNEI. V lost 4 bases, J lost 9 bases, and 13 bases lay in between. CDR3 length: 13 residues. CDR3 region: CASSARGSAPQHF. CDR3 coding DNA: TGTGCCAGCAGTGCCCGGGGTTCCGCGCCCCAGCATTTT.

The chain employs TRBV6-9 and TRBJ2-7; D gene ambiguous. Germline loops: CDR1 MNHGY, CDR2 SVAAGI. V shed 4 bases and J shed 3 bases, with 4 bases lying between them. The CDR3 covers 11 residues. The CDR3 DNA sequence: TGTGCCAGCAGTTCGTACTACGAGCAGTACTTC. Its protein product is CASSSYYEQYF.

In this sample, this clone turned up once. The chain recombines TRBV11-1 with TRBJ1-2; D gene ambiguous. Per germline, CDR1 SGHAT and CDR2 FQDESV (reference sequence). V dropped 3 bases and J dropped 10 bases, with 18 bases sitting between them. The CDR3 is 14 residues long. CDR3 sequence (DNA): TGTGCCAGCAGCTTCGGGGAGCTCCCAGGATACTACACCTTC. It codes for CASSFGELPGYYTF.

This chain connects TRBV9 to TRBJ1-4; 7 nucleotides agree with TRBD1. With 3 bases clipped from V and 4 bases from J, the junction kept 3 bases outside the gene matches. The CDR3 has 14 amino acids. The germline V gene encodes CDR1 SGDLS and CDR2 YYNGEE. CDR3 DNA: TGTGCCAGCAGCGGCCGGGACAGTAATGAAAAACTGTTTTTT. The encoded protein is CASSGRDSNEKLFF.

This sequence joins TRBV24-1 and TRBJ2-1; TRBD2 matches at 9 bases. The junction had 12 bases not matched to a gene; V was cut back by 6 bases and J by 10 bases. CDR1 and CDR2 from the germline V gene are KGHDR and SFDVKD. This CDR3 comprises 15 residues. CDR3 DNA sequence: TGTGCCACCAGTAGCGTCGCGGGAGGGCCAAGCGAGCAGTTCTTC. Residues: CATSSVAGGPSEQFF.

The chain couples TRBV27 to TRBJ2-1; 12 positions match TRBD2. CDR3 length: 14 amino acids. Germline CDR1 is MNHEY and CDR2 is SMNVEV (reference sequence). Trimming cost V 5 bases and J 6 bases; bases outside gene matches: 2. This CDR3 is CASSRLAGVNEQFF. As DNA, the CDR3 is TGTGCCAGCAGTCGACTAGCGGGAGTCAATGAGCAGTTCTTC.

V gene TRBV2 combines with J gene TRBJ2-2; D gene unclear. The V gene's germline CDR1 is SNHLY and CDR2 FYNNEI. This CDR3 has 15 amino acids. Deletions cut 2 bases from V and 5 bases from J, with 12 bases between. CDR3 loop: CASSESPPPTGELFF. In DNA, the CDR3 is TGTGCCAGCAGTGAATCTCCCCCCCCTACCGGGGAGCTGTTTTTT.

The chain links TRBV5-1 to TRBJ2-2; TRBD1 is a possible D gene (6 bases). The CDR3 is 15 amino acids. Trimming shortened V by 4 bases and J by 5 bases, and 15 bases separated the two germline ends. Germline V CDR1 and CDR2: SGHRS, YFSETQ. The DNA for the CDR3 is TGCGCCAGCAGCCCACGGACAGATAAAACCGGGGAGCTGTTTTTT. Translation: CASSPRTDKTGELFF.

The sample holds a few counts of this clone. This chain links TRBV3-1 (or the pseudogene TRBV3-2) with TRBJ1-4, with D maybe TRBD1 (5 bases). The V gene lost 6 bases and the J gene lost 5 bases, with 13 bases spanning the gap. Looked up from germline, CDR1 is LGHDT and CDR2 is YNNKEL (reference sequence). The CDR3 is 14 amino acids. The CDR3, as DNA: TGTGCCAGCAGTCGACGCCAGGGCAATGAAAAACTGTTTTTT. Translation gives CASSRRQGNEKLFF.

The V gene is TRBV5-8, the J gene TRBJ2-5; 11 bases fit TRBD1. V lost 4 bases and J lost 1; bases outside the gene matches: 3. Germline loops: CDR1 SGHTS, CDR2 YDEGEE. This CDR3 has 15 amino acids. This CDR3 reads CASSPGTGGQETQYF. CDR3 nucleotides: TGTGCCAGCAGCCCCGGGACAGGGGGCCAAGAGACCCAGTACTTC.

This rearrangement joins TRBV28 to TRBJ2-1; D is undetermined. The ends were cut back, 7 bases at V and 3 bases at J, with 4 bases in the middle. The germline V gene has CDR1 MDHEN and CDR2 SYDVKM. This CDR3 region has 11 residues. CDR3 region: CASINYNEQFF. CDR3 nucleotides: TGTGCCAGCATCAACTACAATGAGCAGTTCTTC.

V and J are TRBV2 and TRBJ2-7, with no clear D. Deletions cut 7 bases from V and 2 bases from J, with 15 bases between. Germline loops: CDR1 SNHLY, CDR2 FYNNEI. This CDR3 comprises 14 residues. CDR3 bases: TGTGCCAGCATACCGCCCCAGGCCCCCTACGAGCAGTACTTC. Its protein product is CASIPPQAPYEQYF. Looking up the rest from reference TRBV2 and TRBJ2-7 gives the full variable domain: EPEVTQTPSHQVTQMGQEVILRCVPISNHLYFYWYRQILGQKVEFLVSFYNNEISEKSEIFDDQFSVERPDGSNFTLKIRSTKLEDSAMYFCASIPPQAPYEQYFGPGTRLTVT.

V gene TRBV19 combines with J gene TRBJ1-6; D is uncertain. V was clipped by 3 bases and J by 10 bases, with 13 bases between them. The V gene's germline CDR1 is LNHDA and CDR2 SQIVND (reference sequence). The CDR3 is 14 amino acids. DNA of the CDR3: TGTGCCAGTAGTATCCAGGAGGGAGTCTCACCCCTCCACTTT. Protein: CASSIQEGVSPLHF.

The gene calls are TRBV5-1 and TRBJ2-2, with D perhaps matching TRBD1 (5 bases). Germline values: CDR1 SGHRS, CDR2 YFSETQ. Trimming pared 2 bases from V and 5 bases from J, leaving 7 bases between. This CDR3 has 13 amino acids. In DNA, the CDR3 is TGCGCCAGCAGCTTCGCAGGGACCGGGGAGCTGTTTTTT. Its translation is CASSFAGTGELFF. Combining the CDR3 with reference TRBV5-1 and TRBJ2-2 gives the whole variable domain KAGVTQTPRYLIKTRGQQVTLSCSPISGHRSVSWYQQTPGQGLQFLFEYFSETQRNKGNFPGRFSGRQFSNSRSEMNVSTLELGDSALYLCASSFAGTGELFFGEGSRLTVL.

This rearrangement joins TRBV5-1 to TRBJ2-7; weak D call: TRBD2 (6 bases). The CDR3 has 14 residues. Germline V CDR1 and CDR2: SGHRS, YFSETQ. V was pared by 3 bases and J by 3 bases, with 13 bases between. The CDR3 reads CASSWDGGNYEQYF. The CDR3 DNA follows: TGCGCCAGCAGCTGGGACGGAGGGAACTACGAGCAGTACTTC.

The chain combines TRBV27 with TRBJ1-2; possibly TRBD1 for D (6 bases). The CDR3 contains 18 residues. Germline V gene sequence: CDR1 MNHEY, CDR2 SMNVEV (reference sequence). V dropped 0 bases and J dropped 3 bases, with 20 bases sitting between them. The CDR3 spells CASSLSGRGQFPDYGYTF. In nucleotides, the CDR3 is TGTGCCAGCAGTTTATCCGGCCGAGGACAGTTTCCTGACTATGGCTACACCTTC.

The chain employs TRBV12-3 or TRBV12-4 and TRBJ1-1; weak D call: TRBD1 (5 bases). The CDR3 spans 13 residues. Trimming removed 6 bases at V and 4 bases at J, with 12 bases between. The CDR3 sequence is CASRRGSGTEAFF. The CDR3 DNA reads as TGTGCCAGCAGAAGGGGATCGGGCACTGAAGCTTTCTTT.

The gene calls are TRBV4-1 and TRBJ1-6, with 8 nucleotides matching TRBD1. Trimming removed 6 bases from V and 7 bases from J; junction bases left unmatched: 5. This CDR3 region has 14 residues. Looked up from germline, CDR1 is MGHRA and CDR2 is YSYEKL. The CDR3 reads CASRRTGRNSPLHF. The CDR3, as DNA: TGCGCCAGCAGGAGGACAGGGAGGAATTCACCCCTCCACTTT.

The rearrangement uses TRBV3-1 (or the pseudogene TRBV3-2) and TRBJ1-1; tentative D call: TRBD1 (6 bases). CDR1 is LGHDT and CDR2 is YNNKEL in the germline V gene (reference sequence). The CDR3 spans 15 residues. The germline V and J ends were trimmed by 3 bases and 7 bases, with 18 bases remaining between them. The CDR3 coding sequence is TGTGCCAGCAGCCAGAACCCAGGACAGTATCTTGAAGCTTTCTTT. It translates to CASSQNPGQYLEAFF.

The DNA for the CDR3 is TGTGCCAGCAGCCCTCACCAAGAGACCCAGTACTTC. Translation gives CASSPHQETQYF. This chain joins TRBV7-6 and TRBJ2-5; no reliable D call. The CDR3 runs 12 residues. CDR1 and CDR2 from the germline V gene are SGHVS and FNYEAQ. Trimming removed 5 bases at V and 0 bases at J, with 4 bases between.

This clone has a single count. The V gene is TRBV7-9, the J gene TRBJ2-7, with D perhaps TRBD1 (6 bases). The CDR3 extends over 14 amino acids. The V end was cut by 5 bases, the J end by 4 bases, with 15 bases between. The germline V gene encodes CDR1 SEHNR and CDR2 FQNEAQ (reference sequence). The CDR3 spells CASSDTGFLYEQYF. CDR3 in DNA: TGTGCCAGCAGCGACACAGGGTTCCTGTACGAGCAGTACTTC.

The chain carries TRBV21-1 and TRBJ2-3; TRBD2 was called by the table and not checked on the DNA. TRBV21-1 is deemed a pseudogene. The CDR3 length is 16 residues. The CDR3 sequence: CASSKIAAGKADTQYF. The CDR3 DNA is TGTGCCAGCAGCAAAATAGCGGCCGGAAAGGCAGATACGCAGTATTTT.